Listed below are T cell receptor beta chains from one sample, sequenced in a study of cytomegalovirus exposure and HLA in healthy donors. Repertoires were generated with immunoSEQ multiplex PCR, while TCRdb's copy carries only in-frame clones and drops some. The sample contains more than 90,000 clones, 70% to 80% of which appear only once. The sequenced sample consisted of PBMCs. Receptors originate from a man between 45 and 60 years old in good health and CMV-seropositive. CDR3s include the opening cysteine and the closing phenylalanine or tryptophan. D genes are given only for firm matches. For some rows the clone size is stated as once, few or many, or as a class when expanded; others skip it.

d_call j_call v_call clone_size cdr3_nt cdr3_aa
. TRBJ1-5 TRBV30 . TGTGCCTGTGACTCCCGAAGCAATCAGCCCCAGCATTTT CACDSRSNQPQHF
. TRBJ2-7 TRBV7-6 . TGTGCCAGCAGCTCCCGCGGATCCTCCTACGAGCAGTACTTC CASSSRGSSYEQYF
TRBD1 TRBJ1-4 TRBV7-9 many TGTGCCAGCAGCTTGACTACAGGGGGCTTTGAAAAACTGTTTTTT CASSLTTGGFEKLFF
. TRBJ1-1 TRBV2 . TGTGCCAGCATTAGAACCGACTTAAGCTCTGAAGCTTTCTTT CASIRTDLSSEAFF
. TRBJ1-2 TRBV6-1 once TGTGCCAGCAGTGAGGGCGGATGGGGCGGTGGCTACACCTTC CASSEGGWGGGYTF
. TRBJ1-4 TRBV28 . TGTGCCAGCTGCCACCGTGAGGCACATGATGAAAAACTGTTTTTT CASCHREAHDEKLFF
. TRBJ2-7 TRBV15 . TGTGCCACCAGCAGAGATGCCAGGTTCACCTACGAGCAGTACTTC CATSRDARFTYEQYF
TRBD1 TRBJ2-1 TRBV11-3 few TGTGCCAGCAGCCGTGGACAGGGGAATGAGCAGTTCTTC CASSRGQGNEQFF
TRBD2 TRBJ2-3 TRBV5-1 . TGCGCCAGCAGCTTGGCTGGGGGGGTCGCAGATACGCAGTATTTT CASSLAGGVADTQYF
. TRBJ1-1 TRBV7-8 . TGTGCCAGCAGCTTAGCGGGGGGGGGTCAAAAAGCTTTCTTT CASSLAGGGQKAFF
. TRBJ1-1 TRBV5-1 . TGCGCCAGCAATCGGGATGTTTCGGACACTGAAGCTTTCTTT CASNRDVSDTEAFF
. TRBJ2-2 TRBV10-3 once TGTGCCATCGTCCGAGAGGCGAACACCGGGGAGCTGTTTTTT CAIVREANTGELFF
. TRBJ1-5 TRBV11-2 once TGTGCCAGCAGCTTAGATGGGGGCATAAATCAGCCCCAGCATTTT CASSLDGGINQPQHF
TRBD1 TRBJ2-1 TRBV5-1 few TGCGCCAGCAGCGCAGAGGGACAGGGGCTTAATGAGCAGTTCTTC CASSAEGQGLNEQFF
. TRBJ2-5 TRBV28 . TGTGCCAGCAGTTCCCCCCGGGCAGGGGCCCGGACCCAGTACTTC CASSSPRAGARTQYF
. TRBJ2-6 TRBV5-1 . TGCGCCAGCGCACAGGGCTTCTCTGGGGCCAACGTCCTGACTTTC CASAQGFSGANVLTF
TRBD1 TRBJ1-1 TRBV18 . TGTGCCAGCTCTTCTAACAGGGGAGTGAACACTGAAGCTTTCTTT CASSSNRGVNTEAFF
. TRBJ1-1 TRBV6-5 . TGTGCCAGCAGTTATTCAAGGACTGAAACTGAAGCTTTCTTT CASSYSRTETEAFF
. TRBJ1-1 TRBV18 . TGTGCCAGCTCCAACGGAGGGAGCACTGAAGCTTTCTTT CASSNGGSTEAFF
TRBD1 TRBJ1-5 TRBV7-9 . TGTGCCAGCAGCTATGACAGGGCGGGGAGCAATCAGCCCCAGCATTTT CASSYDRAGSNQPQHF
TRBD2 TRBJ2-1 TRBV7-3 . TGTGCCAGCAGCTTTACTAGCGGGAGAGTTAACAATGAGCAGTTCTTC CASSFTSGRVNNEQFF
. TRBJ2-3 TRBV19 . TGTGCCAGTAGTATCACTAGGGGCACAGATACGCAGTATTTT CASSITRGTDTQYF
. TRBJ1-2 TRBV6-1 . TGTGCCAGCAGTGAAGGGGCAGGGAGGGGGTATGGCTACACCTTC CASSEGAGRGYGYTF
. TRBJ1-1 TRBV5-1 . TGCGCCAGCAGCTTGGGGTGGGGCAGGGAGAACACTGAAGCTTTCTTT CASSLGWGRENTEAFF
. TRBJ2-7 TRBV5-8 . TGTGCCAGCAGCTTGTTTCAGGGGGGAAAGGGCTACGAGCAGTACTTC CASSLFQGGKGYEQYF
. TRBJ2-3 TRBV6-1 . TGTGCCAGCAGTGAAGCCGCTGTGGCCCGTGGCACAGATACGCAGTATTTT CASSEAAVARGTDTQYF
. TRBJ1-4 TRBV30 . TGTGCCTGGAGTGTAGAGGCGGCGAGGGGGGAAAAACTGTTTTTT CAWSVEAARGEKLFF
TRBD1 TRBJ1-2 TRBV5-6 . TGTGCCAGCAGCACGGGGACAGGGGCCTATGGCTACACCTTC CASSTGTGAYGYTF
TRBD1 TRBJ1-3 TRBV29-1 . TGCAGCGTTGAAGTTAGGGACAGCCTCACCTCTGGAAACACCATATATTTT CSVEVRDSLTSGNTIYF
TRBD1 TRBJ1-4 TRBV5-6 . TGTGCCAGCAGCTTCCGGGACAGGGTAACTAATGAAAAACTGTTTTTT CASSFRDRVTNEKLFF
. TRBJ1-2 TRBV5-1 . TGCGCCAGCGGCCAGGGTTACTATGGCTACACCTTC CASGQGYYGYTF
. TRBJ2-7 TRBV6-6 . TGTGCCAGCAGTACCGACCGAGAGGGCCACGAGCAGTACTTC CASSTDREGHEQYF
. TRBJ1-3 TRBV7-2 . TGTGCCAGCAGCTCGACAGTACTCTCTGGAAACACCATATATTTT CASSSTVLSGNTIYF
. TRBJ1-1 TRBV5-1 . TGCGCCAGCAGCTTGGAGGACTACACTGAAGCTTTCTTT CASSLEDYTEAFF
. TRBJ1-2 TRBV29-1 . TGCAGCGTTTTACGGGTGGAGGGGTACTATGGCTACACCTTC CSVLRVEGYYGYTF
TRBD1 TRBJ1-1 TRBV5-1 . TGCGCCAGCAGGCAGGGGGCCCCGAACACTGAAGCTTTCTTT CASRQGAPNTEAFF
TRBD2 TRBJ2-3 TRBV5-4 . TGTGCCAGCAGCTTGGTTACGGGGGGGCCAGATACGCAGTATTTT CASSLVTGGPDTQYF
. TRBJ1-1 TRBV28 few TGTGCCAGCAATTACAGGATGAACACTGAAGCTTTCTTT CASNYRMNTEAFF
. TRBJ2-1 TRBV7-9 . TGTGCCAGCAGCCCCCGCGGACAGACCTACAATGAGCAGTTCTTC CASSPRGQTYNEQFF
TRBD1 TRBJ1-1 TRBV9 . TGTGCCAGCAGCGACGAGGGGGGACAGATGAACACTGAAGCTTTCTTT CASSDEGGQMNTEAFF
. TRBJ1-6 TRBV2 once TGTGCCAGCAGTGAAGGGAGGCCGCCGTTGGCCCTCCACTTT CASSEGRPPLALHF
. TRBJ2-7 TRBV19 . TGTGCCAGTAGGGCAGGGGACCACGAGCAGTACTTC CASRAGDHEQYF
TRBD1 TRBJ2-3 TRBV7-9 . TGTGCCAGCAGCCCGGGGACAGCATCAACTAGCACAGATACGCAGTATTTT CASSPGTASTSTDTQYF